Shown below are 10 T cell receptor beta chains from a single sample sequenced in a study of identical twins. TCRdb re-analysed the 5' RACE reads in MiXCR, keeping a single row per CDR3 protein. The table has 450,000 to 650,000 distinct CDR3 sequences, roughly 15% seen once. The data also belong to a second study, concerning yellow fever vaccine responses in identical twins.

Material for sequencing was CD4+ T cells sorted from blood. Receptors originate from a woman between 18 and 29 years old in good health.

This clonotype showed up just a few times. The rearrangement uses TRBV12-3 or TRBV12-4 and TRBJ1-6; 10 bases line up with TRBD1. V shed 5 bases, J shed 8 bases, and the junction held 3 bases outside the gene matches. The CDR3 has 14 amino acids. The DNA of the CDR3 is TGTGCCAGCAGTCGGGACAGGGGTGATTCACCCCTCCACTTT. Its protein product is CASSRDRGDSPLHF.

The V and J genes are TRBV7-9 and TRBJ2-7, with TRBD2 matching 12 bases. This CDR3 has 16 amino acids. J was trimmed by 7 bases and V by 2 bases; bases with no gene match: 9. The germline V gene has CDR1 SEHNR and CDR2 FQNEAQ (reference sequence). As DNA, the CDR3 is TGTGCCAGCAGCTTACGGAGACTAGCGGGAGCAGGAGAGCAGTACTTC. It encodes CASSLRRLAGAGEQYF.

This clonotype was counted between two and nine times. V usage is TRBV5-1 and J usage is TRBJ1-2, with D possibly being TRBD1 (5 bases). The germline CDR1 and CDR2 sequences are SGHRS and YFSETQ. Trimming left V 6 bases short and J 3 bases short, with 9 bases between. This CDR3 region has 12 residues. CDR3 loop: CASTLGDYGYTF. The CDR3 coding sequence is TGCGCCAGCACCCTAGGGGACTATGGCTACACCTTC.

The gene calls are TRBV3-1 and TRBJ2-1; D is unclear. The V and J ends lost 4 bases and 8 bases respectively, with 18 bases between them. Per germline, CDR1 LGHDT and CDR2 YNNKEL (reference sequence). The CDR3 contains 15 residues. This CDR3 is CASSRGRPILDEQFF. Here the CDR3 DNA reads TGTGCCAGCAGCCGTGGCCGACCCATTTTAGATGAGCAGTTCTTC.

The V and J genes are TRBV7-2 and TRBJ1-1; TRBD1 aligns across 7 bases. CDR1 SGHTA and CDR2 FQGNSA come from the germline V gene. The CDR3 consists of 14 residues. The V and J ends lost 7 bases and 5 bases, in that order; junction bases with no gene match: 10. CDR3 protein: CASNRQGGGTEAFF. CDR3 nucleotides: TGTGCCAGCAACCGCCAGGGGGGTGGAACTGAAGCTTTCTTT.

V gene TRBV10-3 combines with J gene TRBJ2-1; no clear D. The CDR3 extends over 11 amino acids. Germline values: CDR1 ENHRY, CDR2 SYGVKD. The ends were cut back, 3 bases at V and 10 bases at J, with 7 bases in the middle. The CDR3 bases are TGTGCCATCAGTGATAGGGTAGAGCAGTTCTTC. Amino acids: CAISDRVEQFF.

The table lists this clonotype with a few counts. The CDR3 is CASSLGLAPSRYEQYF. CDR3 coding DNA: TGCGCCAGCAGCTTGGGGTTGGCTCCTTCCAGGTACGAGCAGTACTTC. This sequence joins TRBV5-1 and TRBJ2-7; D remains ambiguous. The CDR3 extends over 16 amino acids. CDR1 is SGHRS, CDR2 YFSETQ, per germline. V was cut by 0 bases and J by 4 bases, with 17 bases left in between. Variable domain in full (rest from reference TRBV5-1 and TRBJ2-7): KAGVTQTPRYLIKTRGQQVTLSCSPISGHRSVSWYQQTPGQGLQFLFEYFSETQRNKGNFPGRFSGRQFSNSRSEMNVSTLELGDSALYLCASSLGLAPSRYEQYFGPGTRLTVT.

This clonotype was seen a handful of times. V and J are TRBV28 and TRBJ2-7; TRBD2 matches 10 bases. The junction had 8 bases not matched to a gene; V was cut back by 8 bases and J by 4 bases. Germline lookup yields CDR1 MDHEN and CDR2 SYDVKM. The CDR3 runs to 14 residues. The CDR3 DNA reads TGTGCCAGCTTCTCTCCTAGCGGGAGATACGAGCAGTACTTC. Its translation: CASFSPSGRYEQYF.

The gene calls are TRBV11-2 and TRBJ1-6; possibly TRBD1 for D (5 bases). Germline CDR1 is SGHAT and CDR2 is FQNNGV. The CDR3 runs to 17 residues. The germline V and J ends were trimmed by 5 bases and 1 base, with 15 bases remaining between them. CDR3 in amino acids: CASSTTLRGSYNSPLHF. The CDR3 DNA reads TGTGCCAGCAGCACCACACTGCGGGGGTCCTATAATTCACCCCTCCACTTT. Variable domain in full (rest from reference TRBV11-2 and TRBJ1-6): EAGVAQSPRYKIIEKRQSVAFWCNPISGHATLYWYQQILGQGPKLLIQFQNNGVVDDSQLPKDRFSAERLKGVDSTLKIQPAKLEDSAVYLCASSTTLRGSYNSPLHFGNGTRLTVT.

The CDR3 spells CASSISRGGNIQYF. CDR3 DNA: TGTGCCAGCAGCATCAGCCGGGGGGGAAACATTCAGTACTTC. The chain combines TRBV11-2 with TRBJ2-4; 8 positions match TRBD2. Germline V gives CDR1 SGHAT, CDR2 FQNNGV. The CDR3 loop spans 14 amino acids. The ends lost 5 bases at V and 6 bases at J; junction bases unmatched: 6.